A selection of T cell receptor beta chains follows, all from one sample in a study of blood T cells in healthy people across ages. TCRdb fed the 5' RACE reads into MiXCR, producing one record per CDR3 protein. Among fewer than 1,000,000 distinct CDR3 sequences listed, less than 60% were seen once. Sequences were obtained from blood. Source of these receptors: a man at least 80 years old in good health. Each CDR3 is given with its conserved first and last residue. D genes are given only for firm matches. For some rows the clone size is stated as once, few or many, or as a class when expanded; others skip it.

TRBV20-1,TRBJ2-1,.,TRBD1,CSATPGQSYSEQFF,TGCAGTGCTACGCCGGGACAGTCCTACAGTGAGCAGTTCTTC
TRBV10-2,TRBJ2-3,.,.,CASSSYGTQYF,TGCGCCAGCAGTAGCTACGGTACGCAGTATTTT
TRBV4-2,TRBJ2-1,.,.,CASSQDKVADNEQFF,TGTGCCAGCAGCCAAGATAAGGTGGCCGACAATGAGCAGTTCTTC
TRBV27,TRBJ2-2,.,.,CASSPVSGFTGELFF,TGTGCCAGCAGTCCAGTCTCGGGGTTCACCGGGGAGCTGTTTTTT
TRBV6-6,TRBJ1-6,.,.,CASSHQAASPKSPLHF,TGTGCCAGCAGTCACCAGGCAGCCAGCCCTAAATCACCCCTCCACTTT
TRBV28,TRBJ2-7,.,.,CASSEGDYEQYF,TGTGCCAGCAGTGAAGGGGACTACGAGCAGTACTTC
TRBV10-3,TRBJ2-7,.,.,CAISEVYEQYF,TGTGCCATCAGTGAGGTATACGAGCAGTACTTC
TRBV9,TRBJ2-1,.,TRBD2,CASSLIGLVQDEQFF,TGTGCCAGCAGCCTTATTGGACTAGTGCAGGACGAGCAGTTCTTC
TRBV12-3/TRBV12-4,TRBJ2-3,.,.,CASSLVTASETTDTQYF,TGTGCCAGCAGTTTAGTGACGGCTAGCGAGACCACAGATACGCAGTATTTT
TRBV7-6,TRBJ2-7,many,.,CASSLDHLYEQYF,TGTGCCAGCAGCTTAGATCACCTCTACGAGCAGTACTTC
TRBV4-2,TRBJ1-2,few,TRBD1,CASSQERAGGAYGYTF,TGTGCCAGCAGCCAAGAGAGGGCAGGGGGCGCCTATGGCTACACCTTC
TRBV9,TRBJ2-2,few,TRBD1,CASSVTGANTGELFF,TGTGCCAGCAGCGTAACAGGGGCGAACACCGGGGAGCTGTTTTTT
TRBV6-2/TRBV6-3,TRBJ2-4,once,.,CASRRDNLAKNIQYF,TGTGCCAGCAGGAGGGACAACCTAGCCAAAAACATTCAGTACTTC
TRBV20-1,TRBJ2-2,.,TRBD2,CSARAFASGGYTGELFF,TGCAGTGCTAGAGCGTTTGCTAGCGGGGGGTATACCGGGGAGCTGTTTTTT
TRBV5-1,TRBJ2-1,.,.,CASSFRDNNEQFF,TGCGCCAGCAGCTTTAGGGACAACAATGAGCAGTTCTTC
TRBV7-3,TRBJ2-6,.,TRBD1,CASSHTGGGANVLTF,TGTGCCAGCAGTCACACAGGGGGTGGGGCCAACGTCCTGACTTTC
TRBV4-3,TRBJ1-5,.,.,CASSQNLGQPQHF,TGCGCCAGCAGCCAGAATTTAGGGCAGCCCCAGCATTTT
TRBV28,TRBJ1-6,.,TRBD1,CASSLPSGGATGAYNSPLHF,TGTGCCAGCAGCTTACCTAGTGGCGGAGCGACAGGGGCCTATAATTCACCCCTCCACTTT
TRBV4-2,TRBJ2-3,.,TRBD2,CASSQESGGGTDTQYF,TGTGCCAGCAGCCAAGAGAGTGGGGGGGGCACAGATACGCAGTATTTT
TRBV9,TRBJ2-3,once,.,CASSGDNKDTQYF,TGTGCCAGCAGCGGAGATAACAAAGATACGCAGTATTTT
TRBV6-5,TRBJ1-6,.,.,CASSKSAVYSPLHF,TGTGCCAGCAGCAAAAGCGCCGTATATTCACCCCTCCACTTT
TRBV4-1,TRBJ2-5,.,.,CASSRMGIQETQYF,TGCGCCAGCAGTAGGATGGGGATTCAAGAGACCCAGTACTTC
TRBV5-6,TRBJ2-7,.,.,CASSMRGLPYEQYF,TGTGCCAGCAGCATGCGCGGGCTTCCCTACGAGCAGTACTTC
TRBV11-2,TRBJ2-5,.,.,CASSNSWETQYF,TGTGCCAGCAGCAACAGTTGGGAGACCCAGTACTTC
TRBV7-2,TRBJ2-1,once,.,CASSLMGGQTGEQFF,TGTGCCAGCAGCTTAATGGGGGGGCAAACCGGTGAGCAGTTCTTC
TRBV9,TRBJ2-1,.,TRBD2,CASSVGLAGSEQFF,TGTGCCAGCAGCGTAGGACTAGCTGGAAGTGAGCAGTTCTTC
TRBV6-5,TRBJ2-7,few,.,CASTLPGQGSYEQYF,TGTGCCAGCACTCTGCCCGGGCAGGGCTCCTACGAGCAGTACTTC
TRBV5-6,TRBJ1-5,.,.,CASSLSGGYHQPQHF,TGTGCCAGCAGCTTGTCGGGGGGGTATCATCAGCCCCAGCATTTT
TRBV10-3,TRBJ2-1,.,.,CAISVGAGANNEQFF,TGTGCCATCAGTGTTGGGGCAGGGGCAAACAATGAGCAGTTCTTC
TRBV12-3/TRBV12-4,TRBJ2-3,few,TRBD1,CASTRDSLSTDTQYF,TGTGCCAGCACTCGGGACAGTCTTAGCACAGATACGCAGTATTTT
TRBV6-5,TRBJ2-1,many,.,CASSGRRGDGEQFF,TGTGCCAGCAGTGGCAGACGAGGGGACGGTGAGCAGTTCTTC
TRBV6-2/TRBV6-3,TRBJ2-1,.,TRBD1,CASSYFGTGLYNEQFF,TGTGCCAGCAGTTACTTCGGGACAGGGCTCTACAATGAGCAGTTCTTC
TRBV20-1,TRBJ2-1,few,TRBD2,CNTGLAGSNEQFF,TGCAATACGGGACTAGCGGGATCCAATGAGCAGTTCTTC
TRBV6-6,TRBJ2-1,few,TRBD2,CASSTAGGMYNEQFF,TGTGCCAGCTCGACAGCGGGAGGAATGTACAATGAGCAGTTCTTC
TRBV20-1,TRBJ2-3,few,.,CSARGPLPPDTQYF,TGCAGTGCTAGAGGTCCGCTCCCGCCAGATACGCAGTATTTT
TRBV24-1,TRBJ1-5,once,.,CATSVRGDQPQHF,TGTGCCACCAGTGTACGGGGGGATCAGCCCCAGCATTTT